Given below is one T cell receptor (beta chain) in context. Its specificity is unknown. Produced via immunoSEQ multiplex PCR; TCRdb's table is partial and in-frame only. The table lists under 100,000 clones, 90% of them singletons. The data are from a study of T cell responses to AZD1222 COVID-19 vaccine. Broader study findings: Regions 160-218 and 743-854 dominated among vaccine-associated CD4 TCRs spanning spike. White British people made up most donors, females outnumbered males, and clonal diversity was possibly underestimated.

The CDR3 covers 15 residues. V shed 6 bases, J shed 4 bases, and the junction held 6 bases outside the gene matches. Germline values: CDR1 LNHDA, CDR2 SQIVND (reference sequence). The origin of this receptor is an adult in good health. Sequences were derived from peripheral blood, sampled on day 0 of AZD1222 vaccination. V usage is TRBV19 and J usage is TRBJ2-2; the match to TRBD1 covers 9 bases. The CDR3 protein is CASRRTGDRTGELFF. The CDR3 DNA follows: TGTGCCAGTAGGAGGACAGGGGACCGCACCGGGGAGCTGTTTTTT.